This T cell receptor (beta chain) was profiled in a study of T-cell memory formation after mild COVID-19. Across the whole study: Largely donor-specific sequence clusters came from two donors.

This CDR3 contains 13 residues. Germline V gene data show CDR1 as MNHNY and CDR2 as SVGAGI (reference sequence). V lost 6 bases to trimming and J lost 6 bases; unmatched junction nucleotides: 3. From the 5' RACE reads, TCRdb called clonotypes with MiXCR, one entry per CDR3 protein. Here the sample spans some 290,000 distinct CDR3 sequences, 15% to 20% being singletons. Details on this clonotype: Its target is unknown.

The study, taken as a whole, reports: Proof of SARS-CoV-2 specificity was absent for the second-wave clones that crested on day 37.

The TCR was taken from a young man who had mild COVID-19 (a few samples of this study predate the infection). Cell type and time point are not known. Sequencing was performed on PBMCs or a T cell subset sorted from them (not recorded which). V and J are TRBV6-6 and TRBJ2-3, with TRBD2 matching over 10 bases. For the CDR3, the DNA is TGTGCCAGCAGGGGGACTAGCGAGGATACGCAGTATTTT. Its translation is CASRGTSEDTQYF.